A selection of T cell receptor beta chains follows, all from one sample in a study of shared clonotypes between healthy human individuals. The protocol was immunoSEQ multiplex PCR, while the TCRdb copy is restricted to in-frame clones and leaves out a portion. Of over a million clones in the sample, approximately 96% were seen once. Material for sequencing was naive CD4+ T cells sorted from blood. These receptors were taken from a man in his thirties or forties in good health. The CDR3 runs from the conserved cysteine through the conserved F or W. D genes are given only for firm matches. Not all rows give a size; the values are once, few, many and, for expanded clones, a class.

length	J	size	V	D	CDR3	DNA
13	TRBJ2-2	NA	TRBV7-3	NA	CASSASRGGELFF	TGTGCCAGCAGCGCCTCCCGGGGCGGGGAGCTGTTTTTT
14	TRBJ1-3	NA	TRBV19	TRBD1	CASSVTGPGNTIYF	TGTGCCAGTAGTGTGACAGGGCCTGGAAACACCATATATTTT
16	TRBJ1-2	NA	TRBV11-2	NA	CASSPLTGGIIYGYTF	TGTGCCAGCAGCCCCCTTACGGGGGGAATAATATATGGCTACACCTTC
15	TRBJ2-7	NA	TRBV18	TRBD2	CASSRTSGSSYEQYF	TGTGCCAGCTCAAGAACTAGCGGGAGCTCCTACGAGCAGTACTTC
16	TRBJ2-7	NA	TRBV5-4	TRBD2	CASSPGTSGSGYEQYF	TGTGCCAGCAGCCCTGGGACTAGCGGGAGCGGCTACGAGCAGTACTTC
14	TRBJ2-3	NA	TRBV5-1	NA	CASSFEWGTDTQYF	TGCGCCAGCAGCTTTGAGTGGGGGACAGATACGCAGTATTTT
16	TRBJ2-7	NA	TRBV11-2	TRBD2	CASSSLPGGRPYEQYF	TGTGCCAGCAGCTCACTCCCGGGAGGGAGGCCCTACGAGCAGTACTTC
17	TRBJ2-3	NA	TRBV11-2	NA	CASSFRPSGGSTDTQYF	TGTGCCAGCAGCTTCAGACCCTCAGGAGGAAGCACAGATACGCAGTATTTT
16	TRBJ2-7	NA	TRBV15	TRBD2	CATSRAGGAIDYEQYF	TGTGCCACCAGCAGAGCGGGGGGTGCAATCGACTACGAGCAGTACTTC
12	TRBJ1-4	NA	TRBV25-1	NA	CASSEFGEKLFF	TGTGCCAGCAGTGAATTTGGTGAAAAACTGTTTTTT
15	TRBJ2-7	NA	TRBV11-2	TRBD2	CASSPALGLASEQYF	TGTGCCAGCAGCCCCGCCTTAGGACTAGCTAGCGAGCAGTACTTC
18	TRBJ2-6	NA	TRBV7-3	NA	CASSLGLEGRSGANVLTF	TGTGCCAGCAGCTTAGGGTTGGAGGGGAGGTCTGGGGCCAACGTCCTGACTTTC
15	TRBJ2-2	NA	TRBV4-1	NA	CASSQGLSGTGELFF	TGCGCCAGCAGCCAAGGACTGAGCGGCACCGGGGAGCTGTTTTTT
15	TRBJ1-2	NA	TRBV28	NA	CASTAQGLPNYGYTF	TGTGCCAGCACCGCACAGGGTCTGCCTAACTATGGCTACACCTTC
11	TRBJ2-7	NA	TRBV18	NA	CASSPLGEQYF	TGTGCCAGCTCACCGCTAGGGGAGCAGTACTTC
15	TRBJ2-3	NA	TRBV7-9	NA	CASSAPSASTDTQYF	TGTGCCAGCAGCGCCCCTAGCGCTAGCACAGATACGCAGTATTTT
14	TRBJ1-2	NA	TRBV9	NA	CASSVTPDIHGYTF	TGTGCCAGCAGCGTTACCCCCGACATCCATGGCTACACCTTC
14	TRBJ2-7	NA	TRBV2	NA	CASTSDRNSYEQYF	TGTGCCAGCACCTCTGACAGAAATTCCTACGAGCAGTACTTC
13	TRBJ2-1	once	TRBV6-1	NA	CASSEGGRLALFF	TGTGCCAGCAGTGAAGGGGGAAGGTTAGCGTTGTTCTTC
15	TRBJ2-7	NA	TRBV15	NA	CATSREGLGTYEQYF	TGTGCCACCAGCAGAGAGGGTCTCGGCACCTACGAGCAGTACTTC